The T cell receptor beta chain described here comes from a study of blood T cell repertoires in COVID-19. At the level of the study: Collection of acute and convalescent COVID-19 samples took place in the United States, Italy and Spain. The cDNA or gDNA used as material had been derived from T cells, B-cell-depleted T cells, or PBMCs.

Per the study methods: Estimated nucleated cell counts came from reference gene primer amplification. The method was immunoSEQ multiplex PCR; TCRdb's version includes in-frame clones alone and lacks a portion of them. V and J calls and clone size come straight from that table; D and trimming were deduced from the DNA. The data hold about 220,000 clones, with around four fifths observed a single time. The receptor comes from a young man with active or convalescent COVID-19. Sequenced sample: peripheral blood.

CDR3 region: CASSLPGLVHTDTQYF. CDR3 sequence (DNA): TGCGCCAGCAGCTTACCGGGACTAGTACACACAGATACGCAGTATTTT. The rearrangement uses TRBV4-3 and TRBJ2-3; 8 nucleotides line up with TRBD2. There are 16 residues in the CDR3. Unmatched junction bases numbered 9, after V lost 5 bases and J lost 2 bases. CDR1 and CDR2 from the germline V gene are LGHNA and YSLEER.